This T cell receptor beta chain was sequenced for a study of CD8 T cells in ankylosing spondylitis. Study-wide findings and caveats: A motif of seven or eight highly homologous TCR beta variants was seen as apparently characteristic of ankylosing spondylitis blood. Prior work had noted some motif variants in reactive arthritis blood and synovial fluid.

Trimming removed 0 bases at V and 0 bases at J, with 6 bases between. The V gene's germline CDR1 is SGDLS and CDR2 YYNGEE. The CDR3 runs to 15 residues. TCR beta libraries were made by quantitative 5'-RACE with molecular barcodes. MiXCR, run by TCRdb on the 5' RACE reads, gives a single entry per CDR3 protein. The profile shows under 300,000 distinct CDR3 sequences, about 10% of them singletons. This clonotype was seen repeatedly, ten times or more. The antigen is unknown. This chain uses TRBV9 with TRBJ2-2; no firm D call. Sequencing was done on a sample of blood, either unsorted or a sorted T cell fraction (not recorded which). This sequence was found in a male donor with ankylosing spondylitis or in good health (not recorded which). The CDR3 spells CASSVAVANTGELFF. For the CDR3, the DNA is TGTGCCAGCAGCGTAGCCGTAGCGAACACCGGGGAGCTGTTTTTT.